This T cell receptor (beta chain) was observed in a study of shared clonotypes between healthy human individuals. Study context: Plates per donor: three CD4 naive, three CD4 memory, two CD8 naive, one CD8 memory. The study's findings and limits: Incompleteness in sorted-subset sequencing, despite large depth, was shown by rarefaction. Only blood was sampled; tissue repertoires likely differ.

CD45RO-negative CD8 cells positively selected for CCR7 made up the naive population, which excluded terminally differentiated effector memory CD45RA+ cells. Concerning this clone: Its antigen remains unknown. Sequence at one end of the junction differs from germline and may be a read error.

Original processing methods: ImmunoSEQ output held junction-only sequences without quality scores, so filtering differed. Some clones are missing from TCRdb's copy, which holds only in-frame ones; the method was immunoSEQ multiplex PCR. V and J calls and clone size are those listed in that table; D and trimming were worked out from the DNA. The table lists about 2 million clones, about 94% of them singletons. CDR3 length: 13 amino acids. Germline lookup yields CDR1 LGHNT and CDR2 FRNRAP. The origin of this receptor is a man younger than 35 in good health. The rearrangement uses TRBV12-5 and TRBJ1-5; D is unclear. The sequencing sample was made of naive CD8+ T cells sorted from blood. For the CDR3, the DNA is TGTGCTAGTGGTGTGGTCTACAATCAGCCCCAGCATTTT. This gives the protein CASGVVYNQPQHF.